Below are 2 T cell receptor beta chains sequenced from a single sample in a study of response to subunit inactivated influenza vaccine (dated by TCRdb to 2016 to 2019). Library prep was done by RT-PCR. The data were produced on an Illumina HiSeq 2500. TCRdb reran the public reads through fastp at Q25 and MiXCR, keeping productive beta chains. Every CDR3 protein is listed once, alongside the most common genes and DNA of its rows. The table for this sample lists 600,000 to 700,000 distinct CDR3 sequences; 13% to 15% of them were counted only once. The top ten constitute 6% to 9.5% of the sample. Material: PBMCs from blood, obtained 14 to 15 days before vaccination. These TCRs come from a man between 50 and 59 years old who received an inactivated influenza vaccine. Donor details come from another sample of the same person, matched by shared clones.

The chain carries TRBV27 and TRBJ1-1; maybe TRBD1 (6 bases). V was cut by 4 bases and J by 1 base, with 16 bases left in between. CDR1 and CDR2 from the germline V gene are MNHEY and SMNVEV (reference sequence). The CDR3 is 16 amino acids. CDR3 protein: CASSSNRDWRNTEAFF. The CDR3, as DNA: TGTGCCAGCAGTTCCAACAGGGATTGGAGGAACACTGAAGCTTTCTTT.

There are a few counts of this clonotype. The genes are TRBV20-1 and TRBJ2-5; 10 bases are shared with TRBD2. After removal of 6 bases from V and 6 bases from J, the junction contained 13 bases not matched to a gene. Germline CDR1 and CDR2: DFQATT and SNEGSKA (reference sequence). This CDR3 spans 15 amino acids. CDR3 sequence reads: CSAQGPSGRGKTQYF. The CDR3, as DNA: TGCAGTGCCCAAGGGCCAAGCGGGAGGGGAAAGACCCAGTACTTC.